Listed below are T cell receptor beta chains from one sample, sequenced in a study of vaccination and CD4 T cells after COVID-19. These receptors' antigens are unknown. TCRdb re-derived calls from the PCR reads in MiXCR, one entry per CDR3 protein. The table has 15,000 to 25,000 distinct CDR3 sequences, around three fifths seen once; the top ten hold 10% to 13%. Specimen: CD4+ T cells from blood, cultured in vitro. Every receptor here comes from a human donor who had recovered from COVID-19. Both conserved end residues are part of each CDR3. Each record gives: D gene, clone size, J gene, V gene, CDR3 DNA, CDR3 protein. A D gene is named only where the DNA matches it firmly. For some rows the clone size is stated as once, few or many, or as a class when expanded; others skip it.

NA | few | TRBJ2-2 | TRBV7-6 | TGTGCTAGCAGCCTAGAGGGGAACACCGGGGAGCTGTTTTTT | CASSLEGNTGELFF
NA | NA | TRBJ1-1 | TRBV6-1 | TGTGCCAGCACCGCGTTCCGTGGGGCCACTGAAGCTTTCTTT | CASTAFRGATEAFF
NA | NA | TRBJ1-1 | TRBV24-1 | TGTGCCACCAGTGATTGGGGGGGTGAAGCTTTCTTT | CATSDWGGEAFF
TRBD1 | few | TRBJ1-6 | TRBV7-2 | TGTGCCAGCAGCTTCCTAGCCCTGACAGGGGTGCGGAATTCACCCCTCCACTTT | CASSFLALTGVRNSPLHF
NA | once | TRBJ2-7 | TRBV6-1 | TGTGCCAGCAGTGAGAGGAGGGGTGTCTACGAGCAGTACTTC | CASSERRGVYEQYF
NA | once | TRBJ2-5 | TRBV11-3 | TGTGCCAGCAGCTTTTTAGGGACCCAGTACTTC | CASSFLGTQYF
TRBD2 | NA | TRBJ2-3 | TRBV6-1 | TGTGCCAGCAGGAAGACTAGCGGCACAGATACGCAGTATTTT | CASRKTSGTDTQYF
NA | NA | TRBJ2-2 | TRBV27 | TGTGCCAGCAGTTTACTCCCCGGGGAGCTGTTTTTT | CASSLLPGELFF
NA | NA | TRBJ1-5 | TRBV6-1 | TGTGCCAGCAGTGAAAGGCCAGAAAATCAGCCCCAGCATTTT | CASSERPENQPQHF
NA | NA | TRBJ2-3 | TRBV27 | TGTGCCAGCTCCCTGACGGGCCACGGCACAGATACGCAGTATTTT | CASSLTGHGTDTQYF
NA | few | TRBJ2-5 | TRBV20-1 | TGCAGTGCCGAGCGTGGGGGCGTCCAAGAGACCCAGTACTTC | CSAERGGVQETQYF
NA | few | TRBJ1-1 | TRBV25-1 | TGTGCCAGTCAAACAGGGTCGAACACTGAAGCTTTCTTT | CASQTGSNTEAFF
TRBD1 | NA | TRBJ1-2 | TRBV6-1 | TGTGCCACCGCACCGGGACAGGTCTATGGCTACACCTTC | CATAPGQVYGYTF
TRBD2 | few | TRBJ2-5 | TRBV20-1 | TGCAGTGCTAGAGATCCAGCGCGGGGGGGCCTTGATGAGACCCAGTACTTC | CSARDPARGGLDETQYF
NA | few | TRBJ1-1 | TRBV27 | TGTGCCAGCTCCGTAGGGGGTTGGGGGAAGAGGACTGAAGCTTTCTTT | CASSVGGWGKRTEAFF
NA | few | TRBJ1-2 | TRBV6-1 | TGTGCCAGCAGTGACCCCTCGACAGGAGTCTATGGCTACACCTTC | CASSDPSTGVYGYTF
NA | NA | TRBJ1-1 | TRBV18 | TGTGCCAGCTCACCTAGTGGAGGCACTGAAGCTTTCTTT | CASSPSGGTEAFF